This TCR beta chain was recovered during a study of blood T cell repertoires in COVID-19. Study information: Italy, Spain and the United States were the sources of the convalescent and acute COVID-19 samples. From T cells, B-cell-depleted T cells, or PBMCs came the material, which was cDNA or gDNA.

Authors' processing steps: Quantification of nucleated cells was approximated via reference gene primer amplification. Sequencing was performed with immunoSEQ multiplex PCR; in TCRdb, only in-frame clones are kept and a portion is missing. V and J calls and clone size follow that table, whereas D and trimming were derived from the DNA. The sample contains around 130,000 clones, 65% to 90% of which appear only once. Germline CDR1 reads MNHEY; CDR2 reads SMNVEV (reference sequence). With 8 bases removed from V and 2 bases from J, the gap between germline ends came to 10 bases. The CDR3 has 14 amino acids.

The TCR comes from a man between 50 and 59 years old with acute or convalescent COVID-19. The source material was peripheral blood. The chain uses TRBV27 and TRBJ1-6; D gene unclear. CDR3 bases: TGTGCCAGCTCCGACGGGGCCTATAATTCACCCCTCCACTTT. This translates into CASSDGAYNSPLHF.